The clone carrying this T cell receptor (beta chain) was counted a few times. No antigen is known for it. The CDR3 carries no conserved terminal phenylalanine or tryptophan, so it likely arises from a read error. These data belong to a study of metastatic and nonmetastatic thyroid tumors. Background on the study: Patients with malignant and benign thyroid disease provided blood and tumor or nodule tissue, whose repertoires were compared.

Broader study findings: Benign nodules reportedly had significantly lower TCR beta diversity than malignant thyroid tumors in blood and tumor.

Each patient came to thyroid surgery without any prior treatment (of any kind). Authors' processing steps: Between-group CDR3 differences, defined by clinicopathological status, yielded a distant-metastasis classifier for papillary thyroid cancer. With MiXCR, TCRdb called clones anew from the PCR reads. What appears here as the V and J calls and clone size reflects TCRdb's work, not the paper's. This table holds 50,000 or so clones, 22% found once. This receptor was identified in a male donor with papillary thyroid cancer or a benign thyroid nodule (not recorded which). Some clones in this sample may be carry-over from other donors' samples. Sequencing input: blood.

Written as DNA, the CDR3 is TGTGCCAGCAGTGAAAGGCTAGCGGCCTACGATCAGTACTCC. It is translated as CASSERLAAYDQYS. This chain links TRBV6-1 with TRBJ2-7, with 7 bases lining up with TRBD2. The germline CDR1 and CDR2 sequences are MNHNS and SASEGT. This CDR3 has 14 amino acids.